The source of this TCR beta chain is a study of T cell repertoires in cytomegalovirus infection. Study at large: The public TCR beta signatures pointed to both CMV infection and matching HLA type.

From the reads, TCRdb called clonotypes with MiXCR, one entry per CDR3 protein. The profile shows about 890,000 distinct CDR3 sequences, less than 40% of them singletons. Points on this clonotype: Its antigen is unknown.

The CDR3 is made up of 13 amino acids. CDR1 is LGHNA, CDR2 YNFKEQ, per germline. With V trimmed by 6 bases and J by 2 bases, 4 bases remained unmatched. General study findings and limits: There were HLA-C-restricted CMV-specific TCR beta clonotypes dominating the ex vivo response.

The sample in question was cultured CD8+ T cells from PBMCs, obtained from culture after CMV antigen stimulation. The receptor comes from a human donor in good health (CMV status not recorded). Some clones in this sample may be carry-over from other donors' samples. The V and J genes are TRBV4-2 and TRBJ2-7; the match to TRBD1 covers 7 bases. CDR3 amino acids: CASRTTGTYEQYF. The CDR3 nucleotides read TGTGCCAGCAGGACGACAGGGACCTACGAGCAGTACTTC.